This paragraph covers one TCR beta chain sequence. No antigen is known for it. The protocol was immunoSEQ multiplex PCR, while the TCRdb copy is restricted to in-frame clones and leaves out a portion. Among about 25,000 clones listed, 90% to 95% were seen once. The data are from a study of T cells in tuberculosis. General study findings and limits: GMM-specific TCRs were nearer to active tuberculosis alpha repertoires, suggesting expansion.

The germline V gene encodes CDR1 SGHRS and CDR2 YFSETQ. The trim removed 0 bases at V and 7 bases at J, leaving 16 bases unmatched. The CDR3 is made up of 18 amino acids. This sequence was found in a donor aged 10-30 years with latent tuberculosis or without tuberculosis infection. Some clones in this sample may be carry-over from other donors' samples. The genes are TRBV5-1 and TRBJ2-1, with 7 bases matching TRBD1. Specimen: PBMCs. The CDR3, as DNA: TGCGCCAGCAGCTTGGGGGTCCTGGGACAGATTATCCTAAATGAGCAGTTCTTC. This encodes CASSLGVLGQIILNEQFF.